These 12 T cell receptor beta chains were all obtained from the same sample, sequenced in a study of T cell repertoires in cytomegalovirus infection. Each CDR3 protein gets one entry after TCRdb re-called the reads with MiXCR. This table holds more than 95,000 distinct CDR3 sequences, 25% to 35% found once. No cognate antigen is known for these TCRs. The input for sequencing was CD8+ T cells from cultured PBMCs, taken from culture after CMV antigen stimulation. The source of these receptors is a human donor in good health (CMV status not recorded). Some clones in this sample may be carry-over from other donors' samples.

This clonotype was seen more than once but under ten times. The rearrangement uses TRBV20-1 and TRBJ2-7, with 8 bases identical to TRBD2. The germline gives CDR1 DFQATT, CDR2 SNEGSKA (reference sequence). J lost 2 bases, V lost 2 bases, and 14 bases had no gene match. There are 17 residues in the CDR3. For the CDR3, the DNA is TGCAGTGCTAGAATCAAGGGACTGGCGGGGGGTACCTACGAGCAGTACTTC. Translating gives CSARIKGLAGGTYEQYF.

The chain couples TRBV28 to TRBJ2-7; 7 nucleotides match TRBD1. The CDR3 is made up of 17 amino acids. Germline values: CDR1 MDHEN, CDR2 SYDVKM. V gave up 3 bases and J gave up 0 bases; unmatched junction bases: 11. The CDR3 sequence is CASSFFPGGRSSYEQYF. The CDR3 bases are TGTGCCAGCAGTTTCTTTCCAGGGGGTCGGAGCTCCTACGAGCAGTACTTC.

This chain joins TRBV4-2 and TRBJ2-3; a possible D gene is TRBD1 (5 bases). The CDR3 has 15 amino acids. The V end was cut by 4 bases, the J end by 0 bases, with 11 bases between. Germline CDR1 and CDR2: LGHNA and YNFKEQ. CDR3 coding DNA: TGTGCCAGCAGCCTAACAGGAACTAGCACAGATACGCAGTATTTT. It is translated as CASSLTGTSTDTQYF.

This clonotype was seen more than once but under ten times. The rearrangement joins TRBV7-8 to TRBJ2-1; D might be TRBD2 (6 bases). Per the germline V gene, CDR1 is SGHVS and CDR2 is FQNEAQ. The V end lost 9 bases, the J end lost 5 bases, and 20 bases lay between the germline ends. The CDR3 has 15 amino acids. CDR3: CASHSPGLNNNEQFF. CDR3 bases: TGTGCCAGTCACTCCCCGGGACTGAACAACAATGAGCAGTTCTTC.

The gene calls are TRBV3-1 and TRBJ1-2; D is unresolved. Per germline, CDR1 LGHDT and CDR2 YNNKEL (reference sequence). The ends were cut back, 0 bases at V and 4 bases at J, with 18 bases in the middle. This CDR3 has 17 amino acids. Written as DNA, the CDR3 is TGTGCCAGCAGCCAAGATCAAGGTATGGCAGGAGCCTATGGCTACACCTTC. This sequence encodes CASSQDQGMAGAYGYTF. Supplemented by reference TRBV3-1 and TRBJ1-2, the full variable domain reads DTAVSQTPKYLVTQMGNDKSIKCEQNLGHDTMYWYKQDSKKFLKIMFSYNNKELIINETVPNRFSPKSPDKAHLNLHINSLELGDSAVYFCASSQDQGMAGAYGYTFGSGTRLTVV.

The table lists this clonotype with a few counts. The rearrangement joins TRBV12-3 or TRBV12-4 to TRBJ2-7; 7 nucleotides match TRBD1. This CDR3 is built from 14 residues. V shed 5 bases, J shed 2 bases, and the junction held 6 bases outside the gene matches. CDR3: CASSLPGQTYEQYF. CDR3 nucleotide sequence: TGTGCCAGCAGTCTGCCGGGACAGACCTACGAGCAGTACTTC.

This clonotype was counted ten times or more. V gene TRBV7-8 combines with J gene TRBJ1-1; D is unclear. The CDR3 is made up of 13 amino acids. CDR1 and CDR2 (germline): SGHVS, FQNEAQ. V was shortened by 5 bases and J by 5 bases, with 12 bases between the two germline ends. CDR3 amino acids: CASSPSGTTEAFF. The CDR3 DNA reads as TGTGCCAGCAGCCCCTCGGGAACTACTGAAGCTTTCTTT. The complete variable domain, with remaining parts taken from reference TRBV7-8 and TRBJ1-1, reads GAGVSQSPRYKVAKRGQDVALRCDPISGHVSLFWYQQALGQGPEFLTYFQNEAQLDKSGLPSDRFFAERPEGSVSTLKIQRTQQEDSAVYLCASSPSGTTEAFFGQGTRLTVV.

The chain carries TRBV27 and TRBJ2-7, with 7 bases matching TRBD2. The CDR3 is 15 residues long. Germline V gene data show CDR1 as MNHEY and CDR2 as SMNVEV (reference sequence). J gave up 5 bases and V 3 bases, and 10 bases lay outside the gene matches. The CDR3 DNA follows: TGTGCCAGCAGTTTCTTATCGGGGGGTCGTAACGAGCAGTACTTC. Residues: CASSFLSGGRNEQYF.

A few counts support this clonotype. V usage is TRBV6-5 and J usage is TRBJ2-3; TRBD2 matches at 13 bases. V shed 4 bases, J shed 7 bases, and the junction held 14 bases outside the gene matches. CDR1 and CDR2 from the germline V gene are MNHEY and SVGAGI. The CDR3 has 18 amino acids. The CDR3 reads CASSFYPLLAGGRYTQYF. DNA for the CDR3: TGTGCCAGCAGTTTTTACCCCCTACTAGCGGGGGGGCGTTATACGCAGTATTTT.

To note about this clonotype: Compared with germline, one end of the junction differs, possibly owing to a read error. The chain recombines TRBV5-3 with TRBJ2-2, with TRBD1 matching over 9 bases. TRBV5-3 is filed as an ORF, its function uncertain. The CDR3 spans 17 residues. The CDR3 coding sequence is TGTGCCAGCAGCTTGGGCGGGACAGGGACGAACGCCGGGGAGCTGTTTTTT. Amino acid sequence: CASSLGGTGTNAGELFF.

CDR3 nucleotide sequence: TGTGCCAGTAGGACAACCGATGGGGGCACTGAAGCTTTCTTT. Its protein product is CASRTTDGGTEAFF. The chain combines TRBV19 with TRBJ1-1; TRBD1 is a possible D gene (5 bases). The CDR3 is made up of 14 amino acids. CDR1 is LNHDA and CDR2 is SQIVND in the germline V gene (reference sequence). Trimming removed 6 bases at V and 4 bases at J, with 15 bases between.

This clonotype was picked up many times. The V and J genes are TRBV7-2 and TRBJ2-3, with D unresolved. The germline V gene has CDR1 SGHTA and CDR2 FQGNSA. There are 13 residues in the CDR3. V gave up 2 bases and J gave up 1 base, with 4 bases separating them. The CDR3 is CASSLWGTDTQYF. DNA of the CDR3: TGTGCCAGCAGCTTATGGGGCACAGATACGCAGTATTTT. The entire variable domain, with the rest obtained from reference TRBV7-2 and TRBJ2-3, is as follows: GAGVSQSPSNKVTEKGKDVELRCDPISGHTALYWYRQSLGQGLEFLIYFQGNSAPDKSGLPSDRFSAERTGGSVSTLTIQRTQQEDSAVYLCASSLWGTDTQYFGPGTRLTVL.